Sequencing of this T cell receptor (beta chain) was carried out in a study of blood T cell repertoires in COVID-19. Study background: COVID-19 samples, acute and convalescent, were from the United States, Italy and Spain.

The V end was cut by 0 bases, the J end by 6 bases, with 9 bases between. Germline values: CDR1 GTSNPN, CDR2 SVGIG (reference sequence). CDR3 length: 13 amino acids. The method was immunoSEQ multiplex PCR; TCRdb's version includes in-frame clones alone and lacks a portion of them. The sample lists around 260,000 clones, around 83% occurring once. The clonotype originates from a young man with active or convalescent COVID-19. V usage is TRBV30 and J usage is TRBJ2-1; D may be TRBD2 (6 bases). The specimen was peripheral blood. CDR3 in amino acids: CAWSVGGVNEQFF. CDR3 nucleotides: TGTGCCTGGAGTGTCGGAGGGGTCAATGAGCAGTTCTTC.